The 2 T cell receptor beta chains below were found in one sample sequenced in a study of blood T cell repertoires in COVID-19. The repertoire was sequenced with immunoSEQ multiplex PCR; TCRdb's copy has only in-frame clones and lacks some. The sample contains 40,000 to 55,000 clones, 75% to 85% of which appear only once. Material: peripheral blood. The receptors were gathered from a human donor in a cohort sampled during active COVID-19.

CDR3 sequence reads: CASSRSASTGEKLFF. In nucleotides, the CDR3 is TGTGCCAGCTCTAGGAGTGCCTCCACAGGTGAAAAACTGTTTTTT. V gene TRBV2 combines with J gene TRBJ1-4; tentatively, D is TRBD1 (5 bases). The V end was cut by 8 bases, the J end by 7 bases, with 20 bases between. This CDR3 is 15 amino acids long. Germline V gene sequence: CDR1 SNHLY, CDR2 FYNNEI.

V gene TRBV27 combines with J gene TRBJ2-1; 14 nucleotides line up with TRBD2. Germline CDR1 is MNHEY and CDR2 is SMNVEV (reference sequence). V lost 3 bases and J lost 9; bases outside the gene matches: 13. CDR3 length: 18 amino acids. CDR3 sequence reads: CASSFMSGLAGGLFEQFF. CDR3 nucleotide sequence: TGTGCCAGCAGTTTTATGAGCGGACTAGCGGGAGGTTTGTTTGAGCAGTTCTTC.